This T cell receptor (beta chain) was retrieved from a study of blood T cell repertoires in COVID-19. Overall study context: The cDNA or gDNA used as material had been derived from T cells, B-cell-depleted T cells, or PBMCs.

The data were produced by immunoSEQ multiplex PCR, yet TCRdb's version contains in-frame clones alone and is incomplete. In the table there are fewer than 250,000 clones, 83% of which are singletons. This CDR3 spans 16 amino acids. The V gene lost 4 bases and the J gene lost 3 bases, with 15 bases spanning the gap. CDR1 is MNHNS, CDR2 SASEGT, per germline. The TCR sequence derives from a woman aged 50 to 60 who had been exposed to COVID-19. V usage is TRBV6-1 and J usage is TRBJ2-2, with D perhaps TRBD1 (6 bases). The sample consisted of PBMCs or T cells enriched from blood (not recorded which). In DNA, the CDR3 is TGTGCCAGCAGTGTTAGCCGGGACACCTACACCGGGGAGCTGTTTTTT. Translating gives CASSVSRDTYTGELFF.